This T cell receptor (beta chain) was captured in a study of cytomegalovirus exposure and HLA in healthy donors. Researchers ran the PCR with 60 Vbeta and 13 Jbeta primers. Generated by immunoSEQ multiplex PCR, the TCRdb table keeps only in-frame clones and is missing some. The sample lists around 150,000 clones, about 75% seen once, with about 1.5% in the top ten. On this clone itself: The target antigen is unknown.

Germline V gives CDR1 SGHTA, CDR2 FQGNSA. Trimming stripped 4 bases from V and 0 bases from J, with 3 bases between. This CDR3 spans 12 amino acids. Findings of the study overall: Later analysis suggested links between common viral pathogens and several top significant clusters.

The chain couples TRBV7-2 to TRBJ1-1; the D is unclear. Sequenced: PBMCs. This clonotype originated in a woman aged 40 to 49 in good health and CMV-seronegative. This chain's CDR3 is CASSYMNTEAFF. The CDR3 nucleotides are TGTGCCAGCAGCTACATGAACACTGAAGCTTTCTTT.